The 32 T cell receptor beta chains presented below share a single source sample, sequenced in a study of tumor-infiltrating lymphocytes in primary liver carcinoma. Co-extraction of RNA and DNA was performed on roughly 20-33 mg of unsorted bulk tissue. The template, about 540 ng total RNA, yielded TCR beta cDNA made with a constant-region primer. Three nested multiplex PCR rounds, a slightly modified ARM-PCR, produced the libraries for TCR beta. Primers for the first two PCR rounds were TRBV1-TRBV30 forward primers and a C-beta reverse primer (around 10 cycles per round). TCRdb redid the calling of the multiplex PCR reads with MiXCR, one entry per CDR3 protein. This table holds about 54,000 distinct CDR3 sequences, over 65% found once. The sequenced material came from liver tumor tissue from sampling region 2. Subset described: tumor region T2, inferior pole. Source of these receptors: a man in his forties with primary liver carcinoma and hepatitis B virus infection.

Comment on this clonotype: The CDR3 end shows no conserved phenylalanine or tryptophan, and so a read error is likely. V is TRBV11-2 and J is TRBJ2-7, with TRBD1 identical over 9 bases. Per the germline V gene, CDR1 is SGHAT and CDR2 is FQNNGV. After removal of 11 bases from V and 4 bases from J, the junction contained 15 bases not matched to a gene. The CDR3 contains 15 residues. CDR3 nucleotides: TGTGCCGACAGCTCTACAGGGGGCCGGAGGTACGAGCAGTACCTC. Residues: CADSSTGGRRYEQYL.

As for this clonotype: One end of the junction varies from germline; a read error may be responsible. CDR3 loop: CASSQDSGAQEAQYF. In DNA, the CDR3 is TGCGCCAGCAGCCAAGATTCAGGGGCCCAAGAGGCCCAGTACTTC. This chain uses TRBV4-1 with TRBJ2-5; tentative D call: TRBD1 (6 bases). This CDR3 comprises 15 residues. The germline CDR1 and CDR2 sequences are MGHRA and YSYEKL.

On this clonotype itself: This could be a read error, since a much larger clone is one nucleotide away. Likely a read error: the CDR3 ends without its conserved phenylalanine or tryptophan. The CDR3 is CASSKGLSQGGELFL. The DNA of the CDR3 is TGTGCCAGTAGTAAGGGCCTCTCCCAAGGCGGGGAGCTGTTTTTA. The V gene is TRBV19, the J gene TRBJ2-2; D unclear. Germline assignment: CDR1 LNHDA and CDR2 SQIVND (reference sequence). Trimming shortened V by 4 bases and J by 7 bases, and 16 bases separated the two germline ends. The CDR3 covers 15 residues.

Concerning this clonotype: The conserved phenylalanine or tryptophan normally closing the CDR3 is absent here, so this likely arose from a read error. It is unclear where the CDR3 begins or ends on the DNA, so no DNA is shown, and the CDR3 is as TCRdb lists it. This chain joins TRBV7-9 and TRBJ2-7; TRBD2 reflects the table's D call only, with no check against the DNA. The CDR3 numbers 16 amino acids, ends counted. The germline V gene has CDR1 SEHNR and CDR2 FQNEAQ (reference sequence). This chain's CDR3 is CASSLGLAASTYEHYI.

As concerns this clonotype: One junction end does not reproduce the germline sequence, and a read error may be involved. The gene calls are TRBV11-2 and TRBJ2-7; D is tentatively TRBD1 or TRBD2 (6 bases each). The CDR3 totals 15 residues. Germline loops: CDR1 SGHAT, CDR2 FQNNGV. Written as DNA, the CDR3 is TGCGCCAGCAGCTTAGGCAGGGGACTTACCTACAAGCAGTACTTC. Encoded protein: CASSLGRGLTYKQYF.

This clonotype came up many times. The genes are TRBV28 and TRBJ2-1; no definite D call. Trimming shortened V by 4 bases and J by 7 bases, and 20 bases separated the two germline ends. Germline lookup yields CDR1 MDHEN and CDR2 SYDVKM. CDR3 length equals 16 residues. The CDR3 spells CASSSTLVPRPNEQFF. DNA for the CDR3: TGTGCCAGCAGTTCAACCCTAGTACCGAGGCCGAATGAGCAGTTCTTC.

As concerns this clonotype: One junction end disagrees with the germline gene, perhaps due to a read error. This sequence joins TRBV6-6 and TRBJ1-5, with TRBD1 matching 7 bases. The germline V gene has CDR1 MNHNY and CDR2 SVGAGI (reference sequence). The CDR3 is 14 amino acids. CDR3 nucleotides: TGTGTCAGCAGTTACGACAGGGAAGATCAGCCCCAACATTTT. This gives the protein CVSSYDREDQPQHF.

This clonotype was seen once. The V gene is TRBV11-2, the J gene TRBJ2-1, with TRBD2 as a possible D gene (5 bases). Germline CDR1 reads SGHAT; CDR2 reads FQNNGV. This CDR3 comprises 16 residues. V was trimmed by 6 bases and J by 5 bases, leaving 20 bases between them. In nucleotides, the CDR3 is TGTGCCAGCAGTCCCGGGATAGTTGGGAGTCACAATGAGCAGTTCTTC. This encodes CASSPGIVGSHNEQFF.

This clonotype was observed a few times. Given a much more abundant clone one base away, this may be a read error. The chain recombines TRBV5-1 with TRBJ2-1; 8 bases match TRBD2. Trimming at V came to 2 bases and at J to 0 bases, leaving 4 bases not matched to a gene. This CDR3 has 16 amino acids. Looked up from germline, CDR1 is SGHRS and CDR2 is YFSETQ. The chain's CDR3 is CASSFLSGNSYNEQFF. The CDR3 region has the DNA TGCGCCAGCAGCTTCCTTAGCGGGAACTCCTACAATGAGCAGTTCTTC.

With respect to this clonotype: Its ends do not fully match the called genes, so a read error is possible. The V gene is TRBV11-2, the J gene TRBJ2-7; unclear D gene. Germline V gene data show CDR1 as SGHAT and CDR2 as FQNNGV. There are 14 residues in the CDR3. The CDR3 nucleotides read TGTGCCAGTAGCTTCCGTAGGATCTCCTACGAGCAATACTTC. Translated, it gives CASSFRRISYEQYF.

This clonotype showed up many times. V gene TRBV6-6 combines with J gene TRBJ2-7; 9 nucleotides line up with TRBD2. Germline assignment: CDR1 MNHNY and CDR2 SVGAGI (reference sequence). J was trimmed by 0 bases and V by 7 bases; bases with no gene match: 16. This CDR3 is 18 amino acids long. The CDR3, as DNA: TGTGCCAGCAATCCTGAAAGACTAGCGGCCCGGAGCTCCTACGAGCAGTACTTC. Its protein product is CASNPERLAARSSYEQYF.

Comment on this clonotype: An end of the junction does not agree with germline; a read error may underlie this. The CDR3 coding sequence is TGTGCCAGCAGTCCCACGAGCCTACACGGTCCCGGGGAGCTGCTTTTT. Translating gives CASSPTSLHGPGELLF. The chain carries TRBV6-6 and TRBJ2-2; weak D call: TRBD2 (5 bases). Germline V gives CDR1 MNHNY, CDR2 SVGAGI (reference sequence). There are 16 residues in the CDR3.

The V and J genes are TRBV4-2 and TRBJ2-1; 8 nucleotides match TRBD1. Germline assignment: CDR1 LGHNA and CDR2 YNFKEQ. The J segment lost 8 bases and the V segment lost 1 base, leaving 7 bases of the junction unmatched. This CDR3 has 15 residues. The CDR3 loop is CASSQGDRGVYEQFF. The CDR3 DNA reads TGTGCCAGCAGCCAAGGTGACAGGGGTGTCTATGAGCAGTTCTTC.

This clonotype appeared a few times. Because the CDR3 is missing its conserved closing phenylalanine or tryptophan, this is likely a read error. J is TRBJ2-7 and V is TRBV29-1; 10 bases agree with TRBD1. V shed 7 bases and J 7 bases; nucleotides not matched to a gene: 10. Germline assignment: CDR1 SQVTM and CDR2 ANQGSEA. This CDR3 region has 13 residues. The CDR3 here is CSAEGQGSHEQYL. CDR3 DNA: TGCAGCGCCGAGGGACAGGGGTCCCATGAGCAGTACCTC.

In its sample, this clonotype was seen a few times. An end of the junction does not agree with germline; a read error may underlie this. The chain joins TRBV10-1 to TRBJ2-2; D call uncertain. Germline CDR1 reads WNHNN; CDR2 reads SYGVQD (reference sequence). This CDR3 region has 12 residues. DNA of the CDR3: TGTGCCAGCCATACGAACACCGGGGAGCTGTTTTTT. Translated, it gives CASHTNTGELFF.

Remarks on this clonotype: At one end the junction does not follow the germline gene, possibly because of a read error. The chain joins TRBV29-1 to TRBJ2-1, with D maybe TRBD2 (5 bases). Germline V gene data show CDR1 as SQVTM and CDR2 as ANQGSEA. The length of the CDR3 is 12 residues. This CDR3 is CSVEDHGRVQFF. The DNA for the CDR3 is TGTAGCGTTGAAGATCACGGCCGTGTGCAGTTCTTC.

The rearrangement joins TRBV6-5 to TRBJ2-1, with 12 nucleotides matching TRBD2. The CDR3 has 14 residues. The germline V gene has CDR1 MNHEY and CDR2 SVGAGI. J was trimmed by 10 bases and V by 2 bases; bases with no gene match: 3. For the CDR3, the DNA is TGTGCCAGCAGTTACATCGGGACTAGCGGGGAGCAGTTCTTC. Residues: CASSYIGTSGEQFF.

This clonotype was counted a single time. At one boundary the junction diverges from the germline segment, which might be a read error. This chain joins TRBV4-2 and TRBJ2-7; D is unresolved. Germline-derived CDR1 and CDR2 are LGHNA and YNFKEQ. The CDR3 is 16 residues long. The CDR3, as DNA: TGTGCCAGCAACCAAGATAACAAGGGCGGTGACTACGAGCAGTACTTC. Translated: CASNQDNKGGDYEQYF.

This clonotype showed up many times. The chain joins TRBV2 to TRBJ1-5; D possibly corresponds to TRBD1 (5 bases). Germline CDR1 and CDR2: SNHLY and FYNNEI. Trimming shortened V by 6 bases and J by 2 bases, and 14 bases separated the two germline ends. The CDR3 is 15 residues long. The DNA for the CDR3 is TGTGCCAGCAGGGCTCTGGGGGGGGGCAATCAGCCCCAGCATTTT. This encodes CASRALGGGNQPQHF.

Concerning this clonotype itself: The CDR3 carries no conserved terminal phenylalanine or tryptophan, so it likely arises from a read error. The V call is TRBV6-1, the J call TRBJ2-7; TRBD2 matches at 9 bases. The CDR3 runs to 13 residues. The J segment lost 3 bases and the V segment lost 10 bases, leaving 7 bases of the junction unmatched. Looked up from germline, CDR1 is MNHNS and CDR2 is SASEGT. The CDR3 protein is CAIRLAEDYEQYY. As DNA, the CDR3 is TGTGCCATCAGACTAGCGGAGGACTACGAGCAGTACTAT.

The chain couples TRBV4-1 to TRBJ1-3, with D tentatively TRBD1 (5 bases). CDR3 length equals 15 residues. V was shortened by 5 bases and J by 6 bases, with 17 bases between the two germline ends. CDR1 is MGHRA, CDR2 YSYEKL, per germline. The DNA of the CDR3 is TGCGCCAGCAGCATGGTTCCGGGACTTACAAACACCATATATTTT. Protein product: CASSMVPGLTNTIYF.

This clonotype was recorded at least ten times. The rearrangement joins TRBV30 to TRBJ2-1, with D possibly being TRBD2 (5 bases). The CDR3 sequence is 11 residues long. Germline assignment: CDR1 GTSNPN and CDR2 SVGIG (reference sequence). Trimming pared 7 bases from V and 4 bases from J, leaving 8 bases between. The DNA for the CDR3 is TGTGCCTATAGCGAGTACAATGAGCAGTTCTTC. Protein sequence: CAYSEYNEQFF.

Worth noting for this clonotype: A read error may produce the germline difference seen at one junction end. The chain carries TRBV6-5 and TRBJ1-2; weak D call: TRBD1 (5 bases). Germline-derived CDR1 and CDR2 are MNHEY and SVGAGI. This CDR3 comprises 16 residues. The CDR3 sequence: CASCYLRGGRENGYTF. The CDR3 DNA reads TGTGCCAGCTGTTATCTGAGGGGAGGCAGGGAAAATGGCTACACCTTC.

The chain carries TRBV18 and TRBJ2-1; 12 bases fit TRBD2. The CDR3 is 16 residues long. J was trimmed by 6 bases and V by 2 bases; bases with no gene match: 5. Germline CDR1 reads KGHSH; CDR2 reads LQKENI. CDR3 region: CASSPSLLAGGNEQFF. CDR3 sequence (DNA): TGTGCCAGCTCACCAAGTCTACTAGCGGGAGGCAATGAGCAGTTCTTC.

As regards this clonotype: Germline is not matched at one junction end, which may reflect a read error. This rearrangement joins TRBV11-2 to TRBJ2-7, with a weak D call TRBD2 (6 bases). Germline-derived CDR1 and CDR2 are SGHAT and FQNNGV. The CDR3 consists of 13 residues. The CDR3 sequence: CVSSLNELASQYF. DNA for the CDR3: TGTGTCAGCAGCTTAAATGAGCTAGCGTCGCAATACTTC.

As concerns this clonotype: A read error may produce the germline difference seen at one junction end. The chain recombines TRBV9 with TRBJ2-7; D might be TRBD2 (5 bases). CDR3 size: 14 residues. CDR1 and CDR2 (germline): SGDLS, YYNGEE. CDR3 region: CARSVVGEGDEQYF. Here the CDR3 DNA reads TGTGCCCGCAGCGTAGTTGGAGAGGGTGACGAGCAGTACTTC.

This clonotype was seen only once. Germline is not matched at one junction end, which may reflect a read error. The chain is built from TRBV6-6 and TRBJ2-3, with 7 bases fitting TRBD2. This CDR3 region has 16 residues. The germline CDR1 and CDR2 sequences are MNHNY and SVGAGI (reference sequence). The CDR3 DNA reads as TGTGCCTGCAGACCCCGCGCGACTAGCCTCACAGATACGCAGTATTTT. It yields the protein CACRPRATSLTDTQYF.

The V gene is TRBV4-1, the J gene TRBJ1-2; D might be TRBD1 (6 bases). V was cut by 0 bases and J by 7 bases, with 24 bases left in between. Germline V CDR1 and CDR2: MGHRA, YSYEKL. The CDR3 runs 18 residues. The CDR3, as DNA: TGCGCCAGCAGCCAAGAACTAGATGCACAGGGAATTCTCAGTGGCTACACCTTC. As protein: CASSQELDAQGILSGYTF.

On this clonotype: Here the CDR3 omits its conserved ending phenylalanine or tryptophan, so a read error is the likely source. The rearrangement uses TRBV29-1 and TRBJ2-1; a possible D gene is TRBD1 (5 bases). The CDR3 has 15 residues. Germline V gives CDR1 SQVTM, CDR2 ANQGSEA. The CDR3 bases are TGCAGCGTGGGGCCTCCTTCCCGCTCCTACAATGAACAGTTCTCC. Protein sequence: CSVGPPSRSYNEQFS.

In this sample, this clonotype turned up a few times. The chain recombines TRBV12-3 or TRBV12-4 with TRBJ2-7, with 12 bases aligning to TRBD1. Trimming removed 5 bases from V and 6 bases from J; junction bases left unmatched: 8. The length of the CDR3 is 15 residues. This CDR3 reads CASSDQGTGGSEQYF. The CDR3, as DNA: TGTGCCAGCAGTGACCAGGGGACAGGGGGCAGCGAGCAGTACTTC.

Comment on this clonotype: No conserved phenylalanine or tryptophan is present at the end of the CDR3, so a read error is the likely explanation. This rearrangement joins TRBV14 to TRBJ2-3; 7 bases are a match to TRBD1. Germline V gives CDR1 SGHDN, CDR2 FVKESK. There are 14 residues in the CDR3. The CDR3 protein is CASSPWTGRYTQYL. In DNA form, the CDR3 reads TGTGCCAGCAGCCCCTGGACAGGCAGATATACACAGTATCTT.

Regarding this clonotype: With a much larger clone just one base away, this may be a read error. The chain carries TRBV7-9 and TRBJ2-7, with unresolved D. This CDR3 comprises 13 residues. Germline-derived CDR1 and CDR2 are SEHNR and FQNEAQ (reference sequence). The CDR3: CVSSLDEGLEQYF. In DNA form, the CDR3 reads TGTGTCAGCAGCTTAGACGAAGGGTTGGAGCAGTACTTC.